Listed below are T cell receptor beta chains from one sample, sequenced in a study of radiation and T cells in renal cell carcinoma. TCRdb keeps only in-frame clones here, not all; method: immunoSEQ multiplex PCR. The top ten clones hold roughly 5% of a sample with 100,000 to 150,000 clones, around 81% of them seen once. Sequenced here: blood, sampled from a patient whose treatment included radiotherapy and nephrectomy. These receptors all come from a man over 45 with renal cell carcinoma. CDR3s include the opening cysteine and the closing phenylalanine or tryptophan. The D gene is left open where the match is weak. Expanded clones are given a class, and other clones once, few, many or no size at all.

TRBV19,TRBJ1-5,few,15,.,CASSIGTPSNQPQHF,TGTGCCAGTAGTATTGGGACACCAAGCAATCAGCCCCAGCATTTT
TRBV5-6,TRBJ2-7,.,13,TRBD1,CASLSQGAYEQYF,TGTGCCAGCCTCTCGCAGGGGGCCTACGAGCAGTACTTC
TRBV7-9,TRBJ2-7,.,11,.,CATGTPYEQYF,TGTGCCACCGGGACACCTTACGAGCAGTACTTC
TRBV6-5,TRBJ1-2,few,12,.,CASSRTGGGYTF,TGTGCCAGCAGTCGCACTGGGGGGGGCTACACCTTC
TRBV5-6,TRBJ1-3,.,15,.,CASSRPALSGNTIYF,TGTGCCAGCAGCCGTCCAGCTCTCTCTGGAAACACCATATATTTT
TRBV6-9,TRBJ1-3,.,16,.,CASSRPTGHSGNTIYF,TGTGCCAGCAGCCGCCCGACGGGACACTCTGGAAACACCATATATTTT
TRBV27,TRBJ2-7,.,8,.,CASSLPYF,TGTGCCAGCAGTTTACCGTACTTC
TRBV30,TRBJ1-1,few,13,.,CAWRVGGGTEAFF,TGTGCCTGGAGGGTTGGCGGAGGTACTGAAGCTTTCTTT
TRBV19,TRBJ1-5,.,14,TRBD1,CASTLTGGNQPQHF,TGTGCCAGTACCCTAACAGGGGGCAATCAGCCCCAGCATTTT
TRBV6-6,TRBJ1-1,.,16,TRBD1,CASSTDRLNLNTEAFF,TGTGCCAGCAGTACGGACAGGCTCAACTTGAACACTGAAGCTTTCTTT
TRBV6-1,TRBJ2-1,.,16,.,CASSGNIGASYNEQFF,TGTGCCAGCAGTGGCAACATTGGGGCCTCCTACAATGAGCAGTTCTTC
TRBV6-6,TRBJ2-7,.,13,TRBD1,CAARTGNPYEQYF,TGTGCCGCAAGGACAGGGAATCCCTACGAGCAGTACTTC
TRBV19,TRBJ2-1,few,18,TRBD2,CASSIEALAGFAGNEQFF,TGTGCCAGTAGTATCGAGGCGCTAGCGGGGTTCGCGGGTAATGAGCAGTTCTTC
TRBV5-1,TRBJ2-3,.,14,TRBD1,CASSVTGDTDTQYF,TGCGCCAGCAGCGTGACAGGGGACACAGATACGCAGTATTTT
TRBV5-6,TRBJ1-5,.,17,TRBD1,CASSSRQGAWENQPQHF,TGTGCCAGCAGCTCCCGTCAGGGGGCGTGGGAGAATCAGCCCCAGCATTTT
TRBV7-2,TRBJ2-5,.,14,TRBD2,CASSPSLAGGSQYF,TGTGCCAGCAGCCCATCCCTAGCGGGGGGTAGCCAGTACTTC
TRBV5-1,TRBJ2-2,.,14,.,CASKRGSDTGELFF,TGCGCCAGCAAACGGGGTTCTGACACCGGGGAGCTGTTTTTT
TRBV5-1,TRBJ1-1,.,15,TRBD1,CASSSTGIRDTEAFF,TGCGCCAGCAGCTCGACAGGGATACGGGACACTGAAGCTTTCTTT
TRBV27,TRBJ2-6,.,16,.,CASTPGLGTGANVLTF,TGTGCCAGCACCCCCGGGTTAGGGACTGGGGCCAACGTCCTGACTTTC
TRBV14,TRBJ1-3,.,15,.,CASSQVAGFGNTIYF,TGTGCCAGCAGCCAAGTCGCGGGTTTCGGAAACACCATATATTTT
TRBV7-6,TRBJ1-5,.,14,TRBD1,CASSIRQGRRPQHF,TGTGCCAGCAGCATACGACAGGGGCGTAGGCCCCAGCATTTT
TRBV10-3,TRBJ2-1,.,16,TRBD1,CAISESGTGVINEQFF,TGTGCCATCAGTGAGTCCGGGACAGGGGTCATTAATGAGCAGTTCTTC
TRBV6-6,TRBJ2-7,.,16,TRBD1,CASTPDPGQGSYEQYF,TGTGCCAGCACCCCTGACCCGGGACAGGGCTCCTACGAGCAGTACTTC
TRBV9,TRBJ2-7,.,13,.,CASSVFEGYEQYF,TGTGCCAGCAGCGTCTTCGAAGGCTACGAGCAGTACTTC
TRBV28,TRBJ1-5,few,15,.,CASRPSRSTNQPQHF,TGTGCCAGCCGCCCTAGCCGAAGTACCAATCAGCCCCAGCATTTT
TRBV2,TRBJ2-7,.,16,.,CASRDPGRSLSYEQYF,TGTGCCAGCAGAGATCCGGGACGATCACTCTCCTACGAGCAGTACTTC
TRBV9,TRBJ2-5,.,15,.,CASSVGGREAETQYF,TGTGCCAGCAGCGTAGGGGGGCGCGAAGCAGAGACCCAGTACTTC
TRBV5-1,TRBJ2-1,medium-sized,16,TRBD2,CASSSDPLAGVNEQFF,TGCGCCAGCAGCTCCGACCCGCTAGCGGGGGTCAATGAGCAGTTCTTC
TRBV29-1,TRBJ1-4,.,15,TRBD1,CSVGQGGAPNEKLFF,TGCAGCGTTGGACAGGGGGGGGCCCCCAATGAAAAACTGTTTTTT
TRBV7-2,TRBJ2-7,.,14,.,CASSGGQAYYEQYF,TGTGCCAGCTCCGGGGGGCAGGCCTACTACGAGCAGTACTTC
TRBV27,TRBJ1-1,few,12,.,CASSRGGTEAFF,TGTGCCAGCAGCAGGGGTGGCACTGAAGCTTTCTTT
TRBV6-1,TRBJ1-4,.,16,.,CASSGRQLATNEKLFF,TGTGCCAGCAGTGGTAGACAGTTAGCAACTAATGAAAAACTGTTTTTT
TRBV5-1,TRBJ1-2,.,15,TRBD1,CASSLTSQGGGHYTF,TGCGCCAGCAGCTTGACCTCACAGGGAGGGGGCCACTACACCTTC
TRBV2,TRBJ2-5,once,13,.,CASSVYPRETQYF,TGTGCCAGCAGTGTGTACCCGAGGGAGACCCAGTACTTC
TRBV7-6,TRBJ2-3,.,18,TRBD2,CASSLGASGGLYTDTQYF,TGTGCCAGCAGCTTAGGAGCTAGCGGGGGGTTGTACACAGATACGCAGTATTTT
TRBV13,TRBJ2-5,.,15,TRBD2,CASSLSGGAFETQYF,TGTGCCAGCAGCTTAAGCGGGGGGGCGTTCGAGACCCAGTACTTC
TRBV4-1,TRBJ1-4,.,17,TRBD1,CASSPGTGGSSNEKLFF,TGCGCCAGCAGCCCGGGTACAGGGGGCTCTTCTAATGAAAAACTGTTTTTT
TRBV5-1,TRBJ2-1,.,15,.,CASSLTRGGYNEQFF,TGCGCCAGCAGCTTAACTAGGGGCGGCTACAATGAGCAGTTCTTC
TRBV5-4,TRBJ2-2,.,14,.,CASSPGQNTGELFF,TGTGCCAGCAGCCCGGGACAGAACACCGGGGAGCTGTTTTTT
TRBV7-9,TRBJ2-3,.,16,.,CASSLGVAGGTDTQYF,TGTGCCAGCAGCTTAGGGGTAGCCGGGGGCACAGATACGCAGTATTTT
TRBV5-6,TRBJ1-2,.,13,TRBD1,CASSLTAGGGYTF,TGTGCCAGCAGTTTAACGGCAGGGGGCGGCTACACCTTC
TRBV4-1,TRBJ2-1,.,15,.,CASSQEDLTYNEQFF,TGCGCCAGCAGCCAAGAGGACTTAACGTACAATGAGCAGTTCTTC
TRBV15,TRBJ2-2,.,14,.,CATTRSGGGGELFF,TGTGCCACAACCCGCTCCGGGGGCGGCGGGGAGCTGTTTTTT
TRBV15,TRBJ2-7,once,13,.,CATSRDKGSEQYF,TGTGCCACCAGCAGAGATAAGGGTTCCGAGCAGTACTTC
TRBV2,TRBJ2-1,.,18,TRBD2,CASSAGPGLAGGGNEQFF,TGTGCCAGCAGTGCGGGACCGGGACTAGCGGGAGGTGGGAATGAGCAGTTCTTC
TRBV18,TRBJ1-1,few,15,TRBD1,CASATGTGKKAEAFF,TGTGCCAGCGCAACCGGGACAGGGAAGAAGGCTGAAGCTTTCTTT
TRBV4-2,TRBJ2-1,.,16,TRBD2,CASSQHTSEGYNEQFF,TGTGCCAGCAGCCAACACACTAGCGAGGGGTACAATGAGCAGTTCTTC
TRBV6-5,TRBJ2-1,.,12,.,CATLGSGGEQFF,TGTGCCACCTTAGGTTCGGGCGGCGAGCAGTTCTTC
TRBV4-3,TRBJ2-5,.,15,.,CASSQDRADGETQYF,TGCGCCAGCAGCCAAGATCGGGCGGATGGGGAGACCCAGTACTTC
TRBV7-2,TRBJ2-3,.,14,.,CASSFLSARDTQYF,TGTGCCAGCAGCTTCCTTTCGGCGAGGGATACGCAGTATTTT
TRBV2,TRBJ1-3,.,14,TRBD1,CASSWDSSGNTIYF,TGTGCCAGCAGCTGGGACAGCTCTGGAAACACCATATATTTT
TRBV6-5,TRBJ1-2,.,15,TRBD1,CASSYSRTGLFGYTF,TGTGCCAGCAGTTACTCCCGGACAGGTTTATTTGGCTACACCTTC
TRBV13,TRBJ1-1,.,14,.,CASSAYEANAEAFF,TGTGCCAGCAGCGCTTACGAGGCGAACGCTGAAGCTTTCTTT